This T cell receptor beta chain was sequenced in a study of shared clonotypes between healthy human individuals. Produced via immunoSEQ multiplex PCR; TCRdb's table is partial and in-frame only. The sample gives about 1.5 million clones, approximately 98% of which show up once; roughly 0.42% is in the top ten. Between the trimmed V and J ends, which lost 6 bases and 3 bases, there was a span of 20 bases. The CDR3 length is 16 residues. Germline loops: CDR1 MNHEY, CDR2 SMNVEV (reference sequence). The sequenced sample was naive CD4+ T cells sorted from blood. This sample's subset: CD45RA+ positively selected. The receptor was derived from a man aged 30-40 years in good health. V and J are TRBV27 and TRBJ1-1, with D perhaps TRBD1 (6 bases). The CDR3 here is CASRVADRAPHTEAFF. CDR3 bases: TGTGCCAGCAGAGTCGCGGACAGAGCGCCCCACACTGAAGCTTTCTTT.